The present T cell receptor (beta chain) was sequenced within a study of molecular identifiers for immune sequencing clone quantification listed by TCRdb under 2018. General notes on the study: For a replicate experiment, RNA from 20,000 or 100,000 naive CD8 T cells was divided into five aliquots, of which four were sequenced. This methods study used CD8 T cells to benchmark TCR RNA copy counting and molecular-identifier clustering-based TCR repertoire sequencing (MIDCIRS).

The CDR3, from cysteine to phenylalanine, totals 15 residues. Only the CDR3 DNA is retained, 45 bases long and in frame from the first base. After removal of 3 bases from V and 8 bases from J, the junction retains 9 bases not matched to a gene. The germline V gene (reference sequence) supplies CDR1 SEHNR and CDR2 FQNEAQ. Libraries of naive CD8 T cells were built from around 18,000 to 910,000 sorted cells, with 10%, 30% or 50% of the purified RNA used. Naive CD8 T cells were FACS-sorted as CD8+CD4-CCR7+CD45RA+ on a BD FACSAria II into RLT Plus buffer. Roughly ten TCR copies' worth of Jurkat RNA were spiked into roughly 18,000-1,000,000 naive CD8 T cell samples to test detection sensitivity. Enrichment of CD8 T cells was performed with RosetteSep CD8+ T Cell Enrichment Cocktail and Ficoll-Paque, after which ACK red cell lysis was carried out. The library relied on PCR. Instrument used: NextSeq 500. Bulk TCR libraries were prepared as previously described, using TCR primers listed in Table S5. The Qiagen AllPrep DNA/RNA kit was used to purify total RNA. Before analysis, reads from multiple sequencing runs of one library were combined. Concerning the study's data processing: Only reads with exact TCR constant sequence were kept, trimmed to 150 nt, and grouped by their 12-nt molecular barcodes. Within each barcode group, reads were sub-clustered at a 15% Levenshtein threshold, and quality-weighted consensus sequences were built per RNA molecule. Non-functional sequences were filtered out, along with any lower-count sequence sitting one edit away from another sequence. Based on a fit of two negative binomial distributions, barcode sub-clusters having less than 20% of the maximum read count were discarded. TCRdb reprocessed the public reads (quality trimming at Q25 with fastp, clone calling with MiXCR) and kept in-frame beta chains. For every CDR3 protein sequence, its rows merge into one entry that carries the most common genes and DNA. V and J calls and clone size were set by TCRdb, not the authors. The sample table records a few hundred thousand distinct CDR3 sequences; around 23% of these occur just once. Approximately 0.8% of the sample is in the top ten clones.

Broad study findings and their caveats: Highly expanded clone sizes could be underestimated if identical TCR molecules share a barcode. Spiked-in Jurkat TCR RNA (10 copies' worth), which is not part of the donor repertoire, was contained in the naive libraries. Even against a background of one million naive CD8 T cells, spiked-in Jurkat TCR RNA amounting to a single cell's worth was reported to be detectable. Clones above 20 RNA copies held over 98% of molecules in CMV-specific effector cells but under 1% in naive cells. When barcode sub-clustering was not used, chimeric consensus sequences inflated TCR diversity, with chimeras reaching as high as 47%. Modeling indicated around 3.2 TCR RNA copies recovered per cell, compared with around 11 by digital PCR, which implies a capture efficiency of approximately 31%.

This clonotype was seen ten or more times. The antigen this receptor binds is unknown. Base qualities are missing; no much larger clone stands one base away. The source of this sequence is a human donor in good health. Some libraries in this study had Jurkat cell RNA spiked in. The specimen was naive CD8+ T cells from blood, with Jurkat cell RNA spiked in. The cell subset or site label corresponds to: FACS-sorted CD8+CD4-CCR7+CD45RA+ naive T cells. The chain uses TRBV7-9 and TRBJ2-3; 9 middle bases align to TRBD2. The CDR3 protein sequence reads: CASSFLAGTTGTQYF. The nucleotides are TGTGCCAGCAGCTTTCTAGCGGGAACCACGGGTACGCAGTATTTT. The CDR3, completed at both ends by the reference TRBV7-9 and TRBJ2-3 genes, gives the full variable domain DTGVSQNPRHKITKRGQNVTFRCDPISEHNRLYWYRQTLGQGPEFLTYFQNEAQLEKSRLLSDRFSAERPKGSFSTLEIQRTEQGDSAMYLCASSFLAGTTGTQYFGPGTRLTVL.